The sequence of this TCR beta chain was determined in a study of blood T cell repertoires in COVID-19. Looking at the study overall: The analysed material was cDNA or gDNA that came from T cells, B-cell-depleted T cells, or PBMCs.

Method: immunoSEQ multiplex PCR; TCRdb's copy keeps in-frame clones and lacks some. Of about 34,000 clones in the sample, approximately 82% were seen once. This clone appeared a few times. With 8 bases clipped from V and 7 bases from J, the junction kept 11 bases outside the gene matches. This CDR3 contains 14 residues. The germline V gene has CDR1 GTSNPN and CDR2 SVGIG (reference sequence). The specimen was peripheral blood. The chain recombines TRBV30 with TRBJ1-4; 9 bases align to TRBD1. This TCR derives from an older woman with acute or convalescent COVID-19. In DNA, the CDR3 is TGTGCCCGCGGGACAGGGATGGTTAGTGAAAAACTGTTTTTT. Its translation is CARGTGMVSEKLFF. Full variable domain (remainder filled in from reference TRBV30 and TRBJ1-4): SQTIHQWPATLVQPVGSPLSLECTVEGTSNPNLYWYRQAAGRGLQLLFYSVGIGQISSEVPQNLSASRPQDRQFILSSKKLLLSDSGFYLCARGTGMVSEKLFFGSGTQLSVL.